This T cell receptor beta chain was sequenced in a study of cytotoxic CD8 clonotypes in ibrutinib-treated CLL. Study background: There were, on average, around 260,000 productive templates and tens of thousands of productive rearrangements per sample.

Clones were read by immunoSEQ multiplex PCR, and TCRdb kept only the in-frame ones, dropping some. The sample lists 20,000 or so clones, over 70% occurring once. Points on this clone: The antigen is not known.

The germline V gene encodes CDR1 SEHNR and CDR2 FQNEAQ (reference sequence). V was trimmed by 1 base and J by 5 bases, leaving 3 bases between them. This CDR3 contains 12 residues. Overall study results and limits: The study found public clonotypes uncommon, contracting or stable on treatment.

The TCR was taken from a human donor with chronic lymphocytic leukemia. The chain is built from TRBV7-9 and TRBJ1-5; D remains unclear. The sequencing used PBMCs, collected before ibrutinib treatment. DNA for the CDR3: TGTGCCAGCAGCTTAGTGGATCAGCCCCAGCATTTT. Protein sequence: CASSLVDQPQHF.